This TCR beta chain was obtained from a study of T cells after yellow fever vaccination. Notes on this clonotype: Its antigen remains unidentified.

Study observations and caveats: Though it reached lower strength, the secondary response hit its peak faster, day 5 versus 15. Reappearance after the booster was seen for most primary-vaccination clones, at around 95% CD4 and less than 90% CD8. Any FACS-sorted repertoire could hold abundant clonotypes that contaminate it from the bulk population. The CD4 and CD8 compartments had a small share of their clonotypes in common.

TCRdb re-derived calls from the 5' RACE reads in MiXCR, one entry per CDR3 protein. Here the sample spans approximately 350,000 distinct CDR3 sequences, under 14% being singletons. V was cut by 6 bases and J by 2 bases, with 12 bases left in between. Germline lookup yields CDR1 SGHRS and CDR2 YFSETQ. This CDR3 is 13 amino acids long. The source was PBMCs, collected on the day of the first yellow fever vaccination. This rearrangement joins TRBV5-1 to TRBJ2-7; D is unclear. The sequence was collected from a man between 18 and 35 years old who received the YFV17D yellow fever vaccine. This chain's CDR3 is CASTGENAYEQYF. CDR3 nucleotides: TGCGCCAGCACCGGCGAAAATGCCTACGAGCAGTACTTC.